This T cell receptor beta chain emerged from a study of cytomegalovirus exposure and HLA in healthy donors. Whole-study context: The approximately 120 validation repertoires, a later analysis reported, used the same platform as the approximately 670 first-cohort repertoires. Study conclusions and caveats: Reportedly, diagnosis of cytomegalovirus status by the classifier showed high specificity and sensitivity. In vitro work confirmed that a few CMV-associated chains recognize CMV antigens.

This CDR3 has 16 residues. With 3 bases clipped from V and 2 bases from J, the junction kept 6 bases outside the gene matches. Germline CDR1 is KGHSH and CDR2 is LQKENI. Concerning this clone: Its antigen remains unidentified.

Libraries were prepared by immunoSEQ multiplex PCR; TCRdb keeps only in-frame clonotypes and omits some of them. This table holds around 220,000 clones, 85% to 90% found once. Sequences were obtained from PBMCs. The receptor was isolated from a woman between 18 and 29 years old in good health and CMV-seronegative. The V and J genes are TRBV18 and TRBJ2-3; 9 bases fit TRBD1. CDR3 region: CASSPYTGGPTDTQYF. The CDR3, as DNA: TGTGCCAGCTCACCCTACACAGGGGGCCCCACAGATACGCAGTATTTT.